Listed below are T cell receptor beta chains from one sample, sequenced in a study of cytomegalovirus exposure and HLA in healthy donors. The protocol was immunoSEQ multiplex PCR, while the TCRdb copy is restricted to in-frame clones and leaves out a portion. The sample shows about 210,000 clones, approximately 81% of them seen only once. The sample comprised PBMCs. The receptor source for this set is a man aged 25 to 40 in good health and CMV-seronegative. The CDR3 runs from the conserved cysteine through the conserved F or W. Fields, in order: J gene, clone size, D gene, V gene, CDR3 DNA, CDR3 protein. The D gene is left open where the match is weak. Clone size is given for some rows only: seen once, a few or many times, or a class if the clone is expanded.

J gene: TRBJ2-7; clone size: .; D gene: .; V gene: TRBV14; CDR3 DNA: TGTGCCAGCAGCCCTCGACTAGTTAGCGAGCAGTACTTC; CDR3 protein: CASSPRLVSEQYF
J gene: TRBJ1-3; clone size: few; D gene: .; V gene: TRBV14; CDR3 DNA: TGTGCCAGCACCGGGGGGCTAGCTGGAAACACCATATATTTT; CDR3 protein: CASTGGLAGNTIYF
J gene: TRBJ1-2; clone size: .; D gene: TRBD1; V gene: TRBV6-5; CDR3 DNA: TGTGCCAGCAGGCCGACCCGGGACAGGTCCAGAACACACTTC; CDR3 protein: CASRPTRDRSRTHF
J gene: TRBJ2-3; clone size: .; D gene: TRBD2; V gene: TRBV5-4; CDR3 DNA: TGTGCCAGCAGGCTAGCGGGGGGGCCAGGAGATACGCAGTATTTT; CDR3 protein: CASRLAGGPGDTQYF
J gene: TRBJ1-2; clone size: few; D gene: TRBD1; V gene: TRBV9; CDR3 DNA: TGTGCCAGCAGCGTAGAACCGGGACAGGGGTACGACTATGGCTACACCTTC; CDR3 protein: CASSVEPGQGYDYGYTF
J gene: TRBJ2-7; clone size: .; D gene: TRBD2; V gene: TRBV28; CDR3 DNA: TGTGCCAGCCTGACTAGCGGGAGATCCGGTTTCGAGCAGTACTTC; CDR3 protein: CASLTSGRSGFEQYF
J gene: TRBJ2-7; clone size: few; D gene: .; V gene: TRBV5-1; CDR3 DNA: TGCGCCAGCAGCTTGGGCCCAGGGGTCTCCTACGAGCAGTACTTC; CDR3 protein: CASSLGPGVSYEQYF
J gene: TRBJ1-5; clone size: .; D gene: .; V gene: TRBV7-3; CDR3 DNA: TGTGCCAGCAGCTTAACTAGGGGTGGAAGCAATCAGCCCCAGCATTTT; CDR3 protein: CASSLTRGGSNQPQHF
J gene: TRBJ1-3; clone size: .; D gene: TRBD1; V gene: TRBV28; CDR3 DNA: TGTGCCAGCAGTTGGACAGGGGCTGGAAACACCATATATTTT; CDR3 protein: CASSWTGAGNTIYF
J gene: TRBJ2-5; clone size: .; D gene: TRBD1; V gene: TRBV6-5; CDR3 DNA: TGTGCCAGCAGTTACAGACAGGGGCGTTTAGAGACCCAGTACTTC; CDR3 protein: CASSYRQGRLETQYF
J gene: TRBJ1-2; clone size: .; D gene: .; V gene: TRBV28; CDR3 DNA: TGTGCCAGCAGTTTATCCGGAGAAGGCTACACCTTC; CDR3 protein: CASSLSGEGYTF
J gene: TRBJ1-1; clone size: once; D gene: TRBD1; V gene: TRBV9; CDR3 DNA: TGTGCCAGCAGCGGACAGGGGGCAGACACTGAAGCTTTCTTT; CDR3 protein: CASSGQGADTEAFF
J gene: TRBJ2-3; clone size: .; D gene: .; V gene: TRBV29-1; CDR3 DNA: TGCAGCGTTGCGGGTGGCACAGATACGCAGTATTTT; CDR3 protein: CSVAGGTDTQYF
J gene: TRBJ2-7; clone size: many; D gene: .; V gene: TRBV7-9; CDR3 DNA: TGTGCCAGCTCCGGATGGACTACCTACGAGCAGTACTTC; CDR3 protein: CASSGWTTYEQYF
J gene: TRBJ1-1; clone size: .; D gene: .; V gene: TRBV7-9; CDR3 DNA: TGTTCCAGCAGCTTCGGGGGGAGGACTGAAGCTTTCTTT; CDR3 protein: CSSSFGGRTEAFF
J gene: TRBJ1-2; clone size: .; D gene: TRBD1; V gene: TRBV18; CDR3 DNA: TGTGCCAGCTCGCCAGACAGGGGACGGTATGGCTACACCTTC; CDR3 protein: CASSPDRGRYGYTF
J gene: TRBJ2-3; clone size: .; D gene: .; V gene: TRBV29-1; CDR3 DNA: TGCAGCGTTGAGGTGGACAGAACGCAGTATTTT; CDR3 protein: CSVEVDRTQYF
J gene: TRBJ1-4; clone size: .; D gene: .; V gene: TRBV5-1; CDR3 DNA: TGCGCCAGCATCATACAACAGGGATTCGGTGAAAAACTGTTTTTT; CDR3 protein: CASIIQQGFGEKLFF
J gene: TRBJ1-2; clone size: once; D gene: .; V gene: TRBV28; CDR3 DNA: TGTGCCAGCCGCTCACCCGCTGGGCAGAACTATGGCTACACCTTC; CDR3 protein: CASRSPAGQNYGYTF
J gene: TRBJ2-4; clone size: few; D gene: .; V gene: TRBV7-9; CDR3 DNA: TGTGCCAGCAGCCAGCAGGGAGGAAAAGCCAAAAACATTCAGTACTTC; CDR3 protein: CASSQQGGKAKNIQYF
J gene: TRBJ2-1; clone size: .; D gene: .; V gene: TRBV4-3; CDR3 DNA: TGCGCCAGCAGCTACAGGGTAGGGGGTGAGCAGTTCTTC; CDR3 protein: CASSYRVGGEQFF
J gene: TRBJ2-5; clone size: .; D gene: TRBD1; V gene: TRBV4-1; CDR3 DNA: TGCGCCAGCAGGGAAACAGGGGGAGAGACCCAGTACTTC; CDR3 protein: CASRETGGETQYF
J gene: TRBJ2-3; clone size: .; D gene: TRBD2; V gene: TRBV5-6; CDR3 DNA: TGTGCCAGCAGCACCACAGGAGGGAGCGGGGACACAGATACGCAGTATTTT; CDR3 protein: CASSTTGGSGDTDTQYF
J gene: TRBJ1-5; clone size: .; D gene: .; V gene: TRBV6-5; CDR3 DNA: TGTGCCAGCAAGGGTCGGGGAAATCAGCCCCAGCATTTT; CDR3 protein: CASKGRGNQPQHF
J gene: TRBJ1-2; clone size: .; D gene: TRBD1; V gene: TRBV15; CDR3 DNA: TGTGCCACCAGCAGGGTAATAGGACAGGGTAACTATGGCTACACCTTC; CDR3 protein: CATSRVIGQGNYGYTF
J gene: TRBJ2-1; clone size: .; D gene: .; V gene: TRBV6-1; CDR3 DNA: TGTGCCAGCAGTCTTACAGGGAATTCTTACAATGAGCAGTTCTTC; CDR3 protein: CASSLTGNSYNEQFF
J gene: TRBJ1-5; clone size: once; D gene: .; V gene: TRBV19; CDR3 DNA: TGTGCCAGTAGTTCCAAGGGGCGCCAGCCCCAGCATTTT; CDR3 protein: CASSSKGRQPQHF
J gene: TRBJ2-7; clone size: .; D gene: .; V gene: TRBV4-2; CDR3 DNA: TGTGCCAGCAGCCAAGATAGGGACAAGCAGTACTTC; CDR3 protein: CASSQDRDKQYF
J gene: TRBJ2-2; clone size: .; D gene: TRBD1; V gene: TRBV2; CDR3 DNA: TGTGCCAGCAGTACCTCGACAGGGGGCCTTAACACCGGGGAGCTGTTTTTT; CDR3 protein: CASSTSTGGLNTGELFF
J gene: TRBJ2-7; clone size: once; D gene: TRBD1; V gene: TRBV7-9; CDR3 DNA: TGTGCCAGCAGCTTAGCTACCGGGACAGTCGACGAGCAGTACTTC; CDR3 protein: CASSLATGTVDEQYF
J gene: TRBJ2-3; clone size: .; D gene: TRBD1; V gene: TRBV10-3; CDR3 DNA: TGTGCCATCAGCAGGGGAGGACAGGGGGTCACAGATACGCAGTATTTT; CDR3 protein: CAISRGGQGVTDTQYF
J gene: TRBJ1-4; clone size: .; D gene: TRBD1; V gene: TRBV15; CDR3 DNA: TGTGCCACCAGCCTTCAAAACGGAGGGACAGGGGATGAAAAACTGTTTTTT; CDR3 protein: CATSLQNGGTGDEKLFF
J gene: TRBJ2-5; clone size: .; D gene: .; V gene: TRBV7-3; CDR3 DNA: TGTGCCAGCAGCCCTGGAGCTCAAGAGACCCAGTACTTC; CDR3 protein: CASSPGAQETQYF
J gene: TRBJ2-5; clone size: .; D gene: TRBD1; V gene: TRBV7-9; CDR3 DNA: TGTGCCAGCAGCTTAGGTTCCATTTCGACAGGGGGCCAAGAGACCCAGTACTTC; CDR3 protein: CASSLGSISTGGQETQYF
J gene: TRBJ2-7; clone size: .; D gene: TRBD2; V gene: TRBV29-1; CDR3 DNA: TGCAGCGTTGAAGGCGGGGGGACCCTCGAGCAGTACTTC; CDR3 protein: CSVEGGGTLEQYF
J gene: TRBJ2-6; clone size: .; D gene: TRBD1; V gene: TRBV9; CDR3 DNA: TGTGCCAGCAGCGTGAGAGGACAGGGCCTCTCTGGGGCCAGCGTCCTGACTTTC; CDR3 protein: CASSVRGQGLSGASVLTF
J gene: TRBJ2-3; clone size: .; D gene: TRBD1; V gene: TRBV28; CDR3 DNA: TGTGCCAGCAGTCCTCAGGCGGGACAGGGTTGGGTTCCGGTCCCCACAGATACGCAGTATTTT; CDR3 protein: CASSPQAGQGWVPVPTDTQYF
J gene: TRBJ2-7; clone size: few; D gene: .; V gene: TRBV19; CDR3 DNA: TGTGCCAGTAGTAACTCAGGATCCGATCGGTGGGAGCAGTACTTC; CDR3 protein: CASSNSGSDRWEQYF
J gene: TRBJ2-7; clone size: .; D gene: TRBD1; V gene: TRBV7-9; CDR3 DNA: TGTGCCAGCAGTGGACAGGGGGTACACACCTACGAGCAGTATTTC; CDR3 protein: CASSGQGVHTYEQYF
J gene: TRBJ2-7; clone size: once; D gene: .; V gene: TRBV18; CDR3 DNA: TGTGCCAGCTCACATTCGAGCCAGGGGACCCACGAGCAGTACTTC; CDR3 protein: CASSHSSQGTHEQYF
J gene: TRBJ1-2; clone size: .; D gene: .; V gene: TRBV7-2; CDR3 DNA: TGTGCCAGCAGCTTAGGTAACGCAGTTGGCTACACCTTC; CDR3 protein: CASSLGNAVGYTF
J gene: TRBJ1-1; clone size: .; D gene: TRBD1; V gene: TRBV10-3; CDR3 DNA: TGTGCCATCAGATCGGACAGGGAAAAGGGGTGGGCTTTCTTT; CDR3 protein: CAIRSDREKGWAFF
J gene: TRBJ2-2; clone size: few; D gene: .; V gene: TRBV19; CDR3 DNA: TGTGCCAGTAGACAGGTCGGGGAGCTGTTTTTT; CDR3 protein: CASRQVGELFF
J gene: TRBJ2-1; clone size: .; D gene: .; V gene: TRBV19; CDR3 DNA: TGTGCCAGTAGTATAGGGCTAGCGAGGGGTGAGCAGTTCTTC; CDR3 protein: CASSIGLARGEQFF
J gene: TRBJ2-6; clone size: once; D gene: TRBD1; V gene: TRBV7-2; CDR3 DNA: TGTGCCAGCAGCTTGCGGACAGGGACGGGGGCCAACGTCCTGACTTTC; CDR3 protein: CASSLRTGTGANVLTF
J gene: TRBJ2-6; clone size: .; D gene: TRBD1; V gene: TRBV7-9; CDR3 DNA: TGTGCCAGCAGCCTAAATTGGGACAGGGAAAGCTCTGGGGCCAACGTCCTGACTTTC; CDR3 protein: CASSLNWDRESSGANVLTF